This T cell receptor (beta chain) was profiled in a study of T cells in localized non-small cell lung cancer. Study findings and constraints: Across samples, adjacent lung featured a median roughly 56 of the top 100 tumor clones.

The CDR3 extends over 13 amino acids. Germline CDR1 and CDR2: MNHEY and SVGAGI. Trimming stripped 7 bases from V and 2 bases from J, with 9 bases between. As regards this clone: Antigen: not known.

Clones were read by immunoSEQ multiplex PCR, and TCRdb kept only the in-frame ones, dropping some. This table has about 26,000 clones, roughly 80% appearing once. The rearrangement joins TRBV6-5 to TRBJ1-5, with TRBD1 as a possible D gene (5 bases). The input for sequencing was peripheral blood, taken before any cancer treatment. The clonotype originates from a woman between 35 and 70 years old with stage I lung adenocarcinoma. CDR3 DNA: TGTGCCAGCACCGTAGGGGGCAATCAGCCCCAGCATTTT. It codes for CASTVGGNQPQHF.